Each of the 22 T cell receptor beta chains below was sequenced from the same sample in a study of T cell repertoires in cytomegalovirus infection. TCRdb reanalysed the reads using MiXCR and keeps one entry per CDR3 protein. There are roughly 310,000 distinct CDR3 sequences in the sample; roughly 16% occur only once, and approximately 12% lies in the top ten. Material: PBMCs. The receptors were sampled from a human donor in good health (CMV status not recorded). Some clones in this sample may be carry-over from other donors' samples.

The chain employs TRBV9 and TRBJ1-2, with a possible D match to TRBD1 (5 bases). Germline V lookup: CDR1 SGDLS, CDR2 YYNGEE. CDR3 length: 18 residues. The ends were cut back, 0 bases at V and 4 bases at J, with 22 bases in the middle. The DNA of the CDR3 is TGTGCCAGCAGCGTAGCCTCGGGGCCGCAGCCTCAACCCTATGGCTACACCTTC. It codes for CASSVASGPQPQPYGYTF.

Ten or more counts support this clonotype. Written as DNA, the CDR3 is TGTGCCAGCAGCTTACTTCCTAGCGGCTCCTACGAGCAGTACTTC. It codes for CASSLLPSGSYEQYF. V usage is TRBV7-2 and J usage is TRBJ2-7, with 7 bases identical to TRBD2. Germline V gene data show CDR1 as SGHTA and CDR2 as FQGNSA. The CDR3 has 15 amino acids. J was trimmed by 0 bases and V by 2 bases; bases with no gene match: 4.

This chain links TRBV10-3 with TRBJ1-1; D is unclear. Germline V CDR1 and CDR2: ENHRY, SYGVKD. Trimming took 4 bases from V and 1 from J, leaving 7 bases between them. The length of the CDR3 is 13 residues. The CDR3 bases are TGTGCCATCAGTGGGAGGGAGAACACTGAAGCTTTCTTT. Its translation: CAISGRENTEAFF.

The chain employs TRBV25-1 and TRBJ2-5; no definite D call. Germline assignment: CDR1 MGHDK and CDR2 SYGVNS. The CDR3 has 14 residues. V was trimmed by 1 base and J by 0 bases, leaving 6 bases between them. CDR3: CASSEFTNQETQYF. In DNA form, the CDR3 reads TGTGCCAGCAGTGAATTCACGAACCAAGAGACCCAGTACTTC.

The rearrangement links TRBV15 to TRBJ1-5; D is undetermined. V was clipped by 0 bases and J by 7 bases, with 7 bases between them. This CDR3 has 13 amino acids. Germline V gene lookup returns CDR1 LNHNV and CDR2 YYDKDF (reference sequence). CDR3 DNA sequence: TGTGCCACCAGCAGAGATAGTAGGCAGCCCCAGCATTTT. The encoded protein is CATSRDSRQPQHF.

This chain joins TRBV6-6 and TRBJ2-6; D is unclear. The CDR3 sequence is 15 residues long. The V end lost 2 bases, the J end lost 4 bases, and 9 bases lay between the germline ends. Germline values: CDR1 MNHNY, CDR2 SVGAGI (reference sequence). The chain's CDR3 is CASSYPNSGANVLTF. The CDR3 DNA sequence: TGTGCCAGCAGTTACCCTAACTCCGGGGCCAACGTCCTGACTTTC.

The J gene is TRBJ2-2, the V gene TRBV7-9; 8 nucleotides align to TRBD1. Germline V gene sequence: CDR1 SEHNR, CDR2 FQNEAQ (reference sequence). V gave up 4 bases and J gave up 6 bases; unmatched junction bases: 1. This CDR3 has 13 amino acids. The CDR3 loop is CASSSDRAGELFF. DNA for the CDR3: TGTGCCAGCAGCTCGGACAGGGCCGGGGAGCTGTTTTTT.

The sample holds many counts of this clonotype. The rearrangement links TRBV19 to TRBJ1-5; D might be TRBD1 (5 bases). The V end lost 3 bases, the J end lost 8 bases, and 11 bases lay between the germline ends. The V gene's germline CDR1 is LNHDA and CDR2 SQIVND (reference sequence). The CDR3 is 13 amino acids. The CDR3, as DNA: TGTGCCAGTAGTATTCAGGGAATCGAGCCCCAGCATTTT. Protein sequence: CASSIQGIEPQHF.

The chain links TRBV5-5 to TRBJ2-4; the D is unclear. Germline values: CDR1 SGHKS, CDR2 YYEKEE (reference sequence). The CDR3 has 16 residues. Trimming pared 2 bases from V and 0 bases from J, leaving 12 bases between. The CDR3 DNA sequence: TGTGCCAGCAGCTTTTCCGGGCTTGAAGCCAAAAACATTCAGTACTTC. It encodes CASSFSGLEAKNIQYF.

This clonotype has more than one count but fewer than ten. The CDR3 sequence: CASSPRGNSYNSPLHF. CDR3 nucleotide sequence: TGTGCCAGCAGCCCTAGGGGCAACTCCTATAATTCACCCCTCCACTTT. The V gene is TRBV7-9, the J gene TRBJ1-6; D is perhaps TRBD1 (5 bases). CDR3 length equals 16 residues. Germline CDR1 and CDR2: SEHNR and FQNEAQ (reference sequence). Trimming took 5 bases from V and 0 from J, leaving 11 bases between them.

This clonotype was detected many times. CDR3 loop: CASSDRGLGTEAFF. Written as DNA, the CDR3 is TGTGCCAGCAGTGACAGGGGGCTGGGCACTGAAGCTTTCTTT. V usage is TRBV25-1 and J usage is TRBJ1-1; TRBD1 matches 8 bases. Germline loops: CDR1 MGHDK, CDR2 SYGVNS. The V segment lost 3 bases and the J segment 4 bases; nucleotides outside the gene matches: 4. CDR3 length: 14 residues.

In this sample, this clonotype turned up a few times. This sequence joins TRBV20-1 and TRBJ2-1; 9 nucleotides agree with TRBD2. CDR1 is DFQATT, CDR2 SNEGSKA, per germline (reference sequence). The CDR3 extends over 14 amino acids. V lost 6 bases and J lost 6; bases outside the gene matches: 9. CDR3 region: CSATPSGGFNEQFF. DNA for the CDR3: TGCAGTGCAACCCCAAGCGGGGGGTTCAATGAGCAGTTCTTC.

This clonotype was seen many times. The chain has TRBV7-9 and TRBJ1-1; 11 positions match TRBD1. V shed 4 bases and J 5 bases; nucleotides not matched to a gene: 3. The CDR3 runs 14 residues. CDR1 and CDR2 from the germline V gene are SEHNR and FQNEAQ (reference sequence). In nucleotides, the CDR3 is TGTGCCAGCAGCTACGGACAGGGGGCGACTGAAGCTTTCTTT. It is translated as CASSYGQGATEAFF.

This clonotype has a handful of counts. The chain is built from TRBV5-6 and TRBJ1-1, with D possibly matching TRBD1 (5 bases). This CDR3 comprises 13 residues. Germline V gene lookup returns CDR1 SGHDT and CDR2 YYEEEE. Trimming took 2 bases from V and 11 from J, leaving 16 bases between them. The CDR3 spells CASSLSQGEWAFF. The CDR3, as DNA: TGTGCCAGCAGCTTATCCCAGGGTGAGTGGGCTTTCTTT.

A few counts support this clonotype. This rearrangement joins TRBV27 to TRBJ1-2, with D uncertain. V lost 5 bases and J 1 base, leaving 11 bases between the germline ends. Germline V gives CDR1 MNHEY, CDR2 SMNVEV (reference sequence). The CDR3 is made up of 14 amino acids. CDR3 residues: CASSAGGSNYGYTF. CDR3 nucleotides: TGTGCCAGCAGTGCGGGAGGGAGTAACTATGGCTACACCTTC.

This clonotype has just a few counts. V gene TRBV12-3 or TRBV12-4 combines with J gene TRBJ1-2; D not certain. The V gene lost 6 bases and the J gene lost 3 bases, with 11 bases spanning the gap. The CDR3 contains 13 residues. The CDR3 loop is CASSPAWDYGYTF. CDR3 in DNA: TGTGCCAGCAGCCCCGCGTGGGACTATGGCTACACCTTC.

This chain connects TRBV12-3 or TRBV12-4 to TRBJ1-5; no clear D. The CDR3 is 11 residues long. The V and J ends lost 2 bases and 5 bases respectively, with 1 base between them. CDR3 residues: CASSLYQPQHF. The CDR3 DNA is TGTGCCAGCAGTTTATATCAGCCCCAGCATTTT.

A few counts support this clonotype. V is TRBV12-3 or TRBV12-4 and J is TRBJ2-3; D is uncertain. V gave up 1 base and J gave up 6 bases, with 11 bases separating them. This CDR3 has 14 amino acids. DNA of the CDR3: TGTGCCAGCAGTTTAGGATCCGGCCGGGATACGCAGTATTTT. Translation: CASSLGSGRDTQYF.

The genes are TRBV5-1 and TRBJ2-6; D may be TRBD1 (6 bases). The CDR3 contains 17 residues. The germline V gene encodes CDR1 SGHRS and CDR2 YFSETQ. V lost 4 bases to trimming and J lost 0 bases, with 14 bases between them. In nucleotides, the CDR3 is TGCGCCAGCAGCCCCAACCGACAGGCCTCTGGGGCCAACGTCCTGACTTTC. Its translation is CASSPNRQASGANVLTF.

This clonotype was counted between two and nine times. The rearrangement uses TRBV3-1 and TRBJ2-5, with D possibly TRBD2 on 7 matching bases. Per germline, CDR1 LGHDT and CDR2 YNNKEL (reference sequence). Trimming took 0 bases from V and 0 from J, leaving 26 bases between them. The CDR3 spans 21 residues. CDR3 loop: CASSQDPYGGPTPLYQETQYF. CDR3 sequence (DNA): TGTGCCAGCAGCCAAGATCCCTACGGGGGGCCTACCCCTTTGTACCAAGAGACCCAGTACTTC.

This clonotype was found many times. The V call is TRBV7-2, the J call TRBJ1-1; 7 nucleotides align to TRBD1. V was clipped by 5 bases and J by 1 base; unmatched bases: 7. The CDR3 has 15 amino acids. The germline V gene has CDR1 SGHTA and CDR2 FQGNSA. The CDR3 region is CASSRPSGGNTEAFF. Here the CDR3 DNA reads TGTGCCAGCAGCCGCCCCTCAGGGGGGAACACTGAAGCTTTCTTT.

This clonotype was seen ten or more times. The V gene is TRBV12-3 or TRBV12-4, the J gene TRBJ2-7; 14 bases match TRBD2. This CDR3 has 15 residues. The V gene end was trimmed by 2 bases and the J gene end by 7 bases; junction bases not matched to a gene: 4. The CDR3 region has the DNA TGTGCCAGCAGTTTATCGACTAGCGGGGGGGGAGAGCAGTACTTC. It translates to CASSLSTSGGGEQYF.